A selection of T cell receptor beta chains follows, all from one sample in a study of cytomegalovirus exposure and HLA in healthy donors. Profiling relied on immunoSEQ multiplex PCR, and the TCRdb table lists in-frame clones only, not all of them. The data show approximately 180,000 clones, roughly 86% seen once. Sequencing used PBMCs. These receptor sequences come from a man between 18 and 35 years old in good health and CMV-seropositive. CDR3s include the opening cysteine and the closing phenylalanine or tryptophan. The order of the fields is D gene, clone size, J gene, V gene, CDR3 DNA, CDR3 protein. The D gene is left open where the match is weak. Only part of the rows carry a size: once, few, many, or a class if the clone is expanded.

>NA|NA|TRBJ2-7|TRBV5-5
TGTGCCAGCAGCCCGACAGGCTCCTACGAGCAGTACTTC
CASSPTGSYEQYF
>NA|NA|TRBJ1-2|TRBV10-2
TGCGCCAGCCTCGCGGGGCGGACGAATAGTTATGGCTACACCTTC
CASLAGRTNSYGYTF
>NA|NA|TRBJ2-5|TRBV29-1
TGCAGCGCCCGGAGGACAGTTCAAGAGACCCAGTACTTC
CSARRTVQETQYF
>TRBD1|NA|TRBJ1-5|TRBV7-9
TGTGCCAGCAGAGGAGAGGGGGCCAGTCAGCCCCAGCATTTT
CASRGEGASQPQHF
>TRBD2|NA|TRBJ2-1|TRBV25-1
TGTGCCAGCAGTGAAGAACGGGGGGGACAAGGCCCGATCTTC
CASSEERGGQGPIF
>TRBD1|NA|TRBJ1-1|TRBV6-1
TGTGCCAGCAGGGGACAGGGAGGCACTGAAGCTTTCTTT
CASRGQGGTEAFF
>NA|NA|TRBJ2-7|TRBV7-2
TGTGCCAGCAGCTTAGTTCGCGGCCGCTACGAGCAGTACTTC
CASSLVRGRYEQYF
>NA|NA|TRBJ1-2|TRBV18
TGTGCCAGCTCACCACCTGGGAGCGGCTACACCTTC
CASSPPGSGYTF
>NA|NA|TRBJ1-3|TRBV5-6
TGTGCCAGCAGCTTGGGCCTACTCTCTGGAAACACCATATATTTT
CASSLGLLSGNTIYF
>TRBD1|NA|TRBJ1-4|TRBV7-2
TGTGCCAGCAGCTTAGATTGGACGACAGGGAGACTGTTTTTT
CASSLDWTTGRLFF
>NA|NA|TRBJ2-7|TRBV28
TGTGCCAGCAATTGGGAGTACGAGCAGTACTTC
CASNWEYEQYF
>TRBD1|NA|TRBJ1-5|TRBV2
TGTGCCAGCAGTGAAACAGGGGGCTATGGTCAGCCCCAGCATTTT
CASSETGGYGQPQHF
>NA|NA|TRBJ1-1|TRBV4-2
TGTGCCAGCAGCCAAGGATACGGGAACACTGAAGCTTTCTTT
CASSQGYGNTEAFF
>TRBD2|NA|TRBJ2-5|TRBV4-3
TGCGCCAGCAGCCAAGATTGGGCGGGGGGGCAACAGACCCAGTACTTC
CASSQDWAGGQQTQYF
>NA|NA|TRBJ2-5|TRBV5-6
TGTGCCAGCAGTATCTCCGGGGGTGGGGAGACCCAGTACTTC
CASSISGGGETQYF
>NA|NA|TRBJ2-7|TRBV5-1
TGCGCCAGCAGCACCATGCCTAGCGACGAGCAGTACTTC
CASSTMPSDEQYF
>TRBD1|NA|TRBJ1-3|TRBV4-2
TGTGCCAGCACCGACAGGGAAGGCTCTGGAAACACCATATATTTT
CASTDREGSGNTIYF
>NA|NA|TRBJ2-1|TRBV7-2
TGTGCCAGCAGCTTAGTAAGGACACCCAATGAGCAGTTCTTC
CASSLVRTPNEQFF
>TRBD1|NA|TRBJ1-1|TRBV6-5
TGTGCCAGCAGTGACAGGGGGTTAACTGAAGCTTTCTTT
CASSDRGLTEAFF
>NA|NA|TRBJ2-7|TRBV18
TGTGCCAGCTCACCACCGACCAGCAGGGGCTACGAGCAGTACTTC
CASSPPTSRGYEQYF
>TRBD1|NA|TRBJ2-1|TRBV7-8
TGTGCCAGCAGCATAGGGGGGACAGGGCCCTACAATGAGCAGTTCTTC
CASSIGGTGPYNEQFF
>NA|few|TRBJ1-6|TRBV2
TGTGCCAGCAGTGACACCAGCTCCTATAATTCACCCCTCCACTTT
CASSDTSSYNSPLHF
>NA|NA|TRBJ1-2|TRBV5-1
TGCGCCAGCAGCTTGGGTCAGGGGTTGGGCGATGGCTACACCTTC
CASSLGQGLGDGYTF
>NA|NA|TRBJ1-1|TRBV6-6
TGTGCCAGCAGTTACCGTGAAGCTTTCTTT
CASSYREAFF
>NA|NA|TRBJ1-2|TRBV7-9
TGTGCCAGCAGCTTAGAGCGGCAGGCCCATGGCTACACCTTC
CASSLERQAHGYTF
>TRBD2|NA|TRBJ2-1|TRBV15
TGTGCCACCAGCAGAGGACGGGCGGGGGGCTCCTACAATGAGCAGTTCTTC
CATSRGRAGGSYNEQFF
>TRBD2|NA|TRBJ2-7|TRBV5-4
TGTGCCAGCAGCGGGGTTAGCGGGAATCCCTACGAGCAGTACTTC
CASSGVSGNPYEQYF
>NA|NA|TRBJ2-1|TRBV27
TGTGCCAGCAGTCCCCTGAGACAGAACAATGAGCAGTTCTTC
CASSPLRQNNEQFF
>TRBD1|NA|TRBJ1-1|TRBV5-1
TGCGCCAGCAGCTTAAGGGGGCTGAACACTGAAGCTTTCTTT
CASSLRGLNTEAFF
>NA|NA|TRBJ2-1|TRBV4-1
TGCGCCAGCAGCCAAGATTTCCCCCAGGGATACAATGAGCAGTTCTTC
CASSQDFPQGYNEQFF
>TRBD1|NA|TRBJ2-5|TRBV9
TGTGCCAGCAGCGGCACAAACAGGGGGCCAGAGACCCAGTACTTC
CASSGTNRGPETQYF
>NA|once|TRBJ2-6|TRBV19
TGTGCCAGTAGGCCAGTGAACTCTGGGGCCAACGTCCTGACTTTC
CASRPVNSGANVLTF
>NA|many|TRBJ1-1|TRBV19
TGTGCCAGTAGTTCCACTCCCATGAACACTGAAGCTTTCTTT
CASSSTPMNTEAFF
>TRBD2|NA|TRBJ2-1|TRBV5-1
TGCGCCAGCAGCTTGGATAGCGGGGGCTACAATGAGCAGTTCTTC
CASSLDSGGYNEQFF
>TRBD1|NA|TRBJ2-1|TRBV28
TGTGCCAGCAGCCACAATCAACAGGGGGCTAGGGATGAGCAGTTCTTC
CASSHNQQGARDEQFF
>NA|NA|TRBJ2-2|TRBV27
TGTGCCAGCAGTGAGGACAGCCCTTCTAACACCGGGGAGCTGTTTTTT
CASSEDSPSNTGELFF
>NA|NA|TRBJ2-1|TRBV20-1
TGCAGTGCTCTAGCCTACAATGAGCAGTTCTTC
CSALAYNEQFF
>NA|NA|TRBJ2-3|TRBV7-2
TGTGCCAGCAGCCCCCGTACGGGGACTAGCACAGATACGCAGTATTTT
CASSPRTGTSTDTQYF
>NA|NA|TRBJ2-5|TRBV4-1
TGCGCCAGCAGTCACTTAGGACACATGTACCAAGAGACCCAGTACTTC
CASSHLGHMYQETQYF
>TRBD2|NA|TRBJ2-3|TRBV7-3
TGTGCCAGCAGCTTAGTAGCGGGGGCCACAGATACGCAGTATTTT
CASSLVAGATDTQYF
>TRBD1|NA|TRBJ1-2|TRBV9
TGTGCCAGCAGCGCCCCGTCGGGGACAGGGGTAGGTGGCTACACCTTC
CASSAPSGTGVGGYTF
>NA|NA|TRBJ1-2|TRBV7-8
TGTGCCAGCAGCTTAACGGGGGATGGCTACACCTTC
CASSLTGDGYTF
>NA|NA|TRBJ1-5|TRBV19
TGTGCCAGTAGTACCTCCTATAGTCAGCCCCAGCATTTT
CASSTSYSQPQHF
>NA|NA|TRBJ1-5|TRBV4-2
TGTGCCACCTCTCGGGGCGGGGGGAGCAATCAGCCCCAGCATTTT
CATSRGGGSNQPQHF
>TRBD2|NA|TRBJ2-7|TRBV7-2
TGTGCCAGCAGCCCGGGGGGTACAGTCTCCTACGAGCAGTACTTC
CASSPGGTVSYEQYF
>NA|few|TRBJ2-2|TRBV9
TGTGCCAGCAGCGTGGGCAATAAGGACACCGGGGAGCTGTTTTTT
CASSVGNKDTGELFF
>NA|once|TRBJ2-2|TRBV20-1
TGCAGTGCTCTTGTCGGGGAGCTGTTTTTT
CSALVGELFF
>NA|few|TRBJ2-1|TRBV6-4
TGTGCCAGCAGCGCCGCAGGGGGGTCCTACAATGAGCAGTTCTTC
CASSAAGGSYNEQFF
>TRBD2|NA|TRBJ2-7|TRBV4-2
TGTGCCAGCAGCCAAGGGGTCGTAGGGACTAGCGCATACGAGCAGTACTTC
CASSQGVVGTSAYEQYF
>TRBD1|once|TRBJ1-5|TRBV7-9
TGTGCCAGCAGCCTCGGTGGGACAGGGAGGGGCAATCAGCCCCAGCATTTT
CASSLGGTGRGNQPQHF
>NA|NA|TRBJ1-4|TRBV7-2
TGTGCCAGCAGCTCCCGAAGAAGATTCGGTGAAAAACTGTTTTTT
CASSSRRRFGEKLFF
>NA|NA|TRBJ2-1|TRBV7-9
TGTGCCAGCAGCTTACGGGGGTATGAGCAGTTCTTC
CASSLRGYEQFF
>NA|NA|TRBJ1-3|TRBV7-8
TGTGCCAGCAGCTTAGCGCTGGGAGCTGGAAACACCATATATTTT
CASSLALGAGNTIYF
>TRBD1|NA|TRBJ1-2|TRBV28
TGTGCCAGCAGTTTAAACAGGGGGCTGTTCTATGGCTACACCTTC
CASSLNRGLFYGYTF
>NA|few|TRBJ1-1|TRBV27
TGTGCCAGCAGACGGAACGAAAGGCGCAATTCGGGAGCTTTCTTT
CASRRNERRNSGAFF
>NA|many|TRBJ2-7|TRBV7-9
TGTGCCAGCAGTGTAACAGGCGTTACCTACGAGCAGTACTTC
CASSVTGVTYEQYF
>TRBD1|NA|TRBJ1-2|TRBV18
TGTGCCAGCTCACCTGACAGGGCCTTTGGCTACACCTTC
CASSPDRAFGYTF
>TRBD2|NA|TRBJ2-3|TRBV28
TGTGCCAGCAGTTTGAGACTAGCGGGGCTTTCAGATACGCAGTATTTT
CASSLRLAGLSDTQYF
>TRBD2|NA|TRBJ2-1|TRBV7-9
TGTGCCAGCAGCTTAGGACTAGCGGGAGCAGTCCCCTACAATGAGCAGTTCTTC
CASSLGLAGAVPYNEQFF